This T cell receptor beta chain appears in the sequencing data of a study of blood T cell repertoires in COVID-19. Overall study context: COVID-19 samples from acute and convalescent phases originated in the United States, Italy and Spain. PBMCs, B-cell-depleted T cells, or T cells provided the cDNA or gDNA that made up the material.

CDR1 and CDR2 (germline): LGHDT, YNNKEL (reference sequence). This CDR3 region has 15 residues. The germline V and J ends were trimmed by 2 bases and 3 bases, with 10 bases remaining between them. Per the original data handling: Amplifying reference gene primers gave estimates of nucleated cell counts. Sequencing used immunoSEQ multiplex PCR; TCRdb keeps in-frame clones, though not all of them. Clone size and the V and J calls come from that table; the DNA yielded D and trimming. Of 290,000 or so clones in the sample, approximately 85% were seen once. The sequenced sample consisted of peripheral blood. This sequence was found in a man between 45 and 60 years old with active or convalescent COVID-19. V gene TRBV3-1 (or the pseudogene TRBV3-2) combines with J gene TRBJ1-4; D possibly corresponds to TRBD1 (6 bases). CDR3 coding DNA: TGTGCCAGCAGCCAACAGGGGAGAGCTAATGAAAAACTGTTTTTT. The encoded protein is CASSQQGRANEKLFF.